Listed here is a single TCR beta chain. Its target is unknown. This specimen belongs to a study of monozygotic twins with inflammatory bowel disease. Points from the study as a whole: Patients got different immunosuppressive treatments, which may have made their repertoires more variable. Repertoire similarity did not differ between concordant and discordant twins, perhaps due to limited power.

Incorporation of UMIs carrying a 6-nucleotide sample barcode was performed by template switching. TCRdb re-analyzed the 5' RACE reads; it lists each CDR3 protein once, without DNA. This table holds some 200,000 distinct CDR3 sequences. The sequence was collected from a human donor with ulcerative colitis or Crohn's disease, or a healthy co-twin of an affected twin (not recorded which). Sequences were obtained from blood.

The CDR3 region is CASGDRKETQYF. The V call is TRBV6-2 or TRBV6-3, the J call TRBJ2-5; TCRdb returns TRBD1, unconfirmable since there is no DNA. Germline V gene sequence: CDR1 MNHEY, CDR2 SVGEGT. The CDR3 runs to 12 residues.